Below, 21 T cell receptor beta chains from the same sample are listed, as sequenced in a study of OX40 agonist ivuxolimab in advanced cancers. The repertoire was sequenced with immunoSEQ multiplex PCR; TCRdb's copy has only in-frame clones and lacks some. The repertoire holds about 51,000 clones, about 86% seen once, with 3% in the top ten. The specimen comprised CD4+ or CD8+ T cells sorted from blood, sampled in a trial of the OX40 agonist ivuxolimab. The receptors originated from an adult with an advanced solid tumor such as melanoma, head and neck, liver or kidney cancer.

The chain is built from TRBV11-3 and TRBJ2-3; 12 nucleotides agree with TRBD2. Germline V gives CDR1 SGHNT, CDR2 YENEEA. V lost 4 bases and J lost 9; bases outside the gene matches: 8. CDR3 length: 15 residues. CDR3 sequence (DNA): TGTGCCAGCAGCTCAAGGACTAGCGGGGACGAAACGCAGTATTTT. It encodes CASSSRTSGDETQYF. Full variable domain (outside the CDR3, taken from reference TRBV11-3 and TRBJ2-3): EAGVVQSPRYKIIEKKQPVAFWCNPISGHNTLYWYLQNLGQGPELLIRYENEEAVDDSQLPKDRFSAERLKGVDSTLKIQPAELGDSAVYLCASSSRTSGDETQYFGPGTRLTVL.

V is TRBV5-1 and J is TRBJ2-3, with D uncertain. The germline gives CDR1 SGHRS, CDR2 YFSETQ. The V and J ends lost 1 base and 2 bases respectively, with 2 bases between them. The CDR3 consists of 12 residues. The CDR3 nucleotides read TGCGCCAGCAGCTTGAACACAGATACGCAGTATTTT. It translates to CASSLNTDTQYF.

The chain carries TRBV6-1 and TRBJ2-5; 10 bases line up with TRBD2. The V gene end was trimmed by 6 bases and the J gene end by 10 bases; junction bases not matched to a gene: 11. Germline loops: CDR1 MNHNS, CDR2 SASEGT. The CDR3 is made up of 14 amino acids. The CDR3 region is CASRATSGAGDQYF. The DNA for the CDR3 is TGTGCCAGCAGGGCCACTAGCGGGGCGGGGGACCAGTACTTC.

This chain connects TRBV2 to TRBJ2-1, with D unresolved. This CDR3 spans 10 amino acids. Germline CDR1 and CDR2: SNHLY and FYNNEI. Trimming cost V 4 bases and J 11 bases, with 6 bases left between them. This CDR3 is CASSGNQQFF. The CDR3 coding sequence is TGTGCCAGCAGTGGAAATCAGCAGTTCTTC.

The chain employs TRBV6-5 and TRBJ1-5, with 10 bases that match TRBD1. With 6 bases clipped from V and 6 bases from J, the junction kept 8 bases outside the gene matches. Per germline, CDR1 MNHEY and CDR2 SVGAGI. The CDR3 covers 15 residues. The CDR3 reads CASSDRGHRGQPQHF. CDR3 DNA sequence: TGTGCCAGCAGCGACAGGGGGCATCGTGGTCAGCCCCAGCATTTT.

The chain carries TRBV7-2 and TRBJ2-1; 9 bases align to TRBD2. Germline CDR1 SGHTA, CDR2 FQGNSA. V trimming: 1 base; J trimming: 0 bases; junction bases outside the gene matches: 7. The CDR3 sequence is 18 residues long. The chain's CDR3 is CASSLGLAVRSSYNEQFF. In DNA, the CDR3 is TGTGCCAGCAGCTTAGGACTAGCGGTCAGGAGCTCCTACAATGAGCAGTTCTTC.

The rearrangement links TRBV18 to TRBJ2-3; 7 bases are a match to TRBD2. Trimming cost V 2 bases and J 6 bases; bases outside gene matches: 5. The CDR3 extends over 14 amino acids. CDR1 is KGHSH and CDR2 is LQKENI in the germline V gene. Here the CDR3 DNA reads TGTGCCAGCTCACCAAGACTAGCATCCGATACGCAGTATTTT. It is translated as CASSPRLASDTQYF.

The chain employs TRBV5-1 and TRBJ2-7, with 7 bases matching TRBD1. The germline V gene encodes CDR1 SGHRS and CDR2 YFSETQ. This CDR3 contains 14 residues. The trim removed 3 bases at V and 3 bases at J, leaving 6 bases unmatched. The CDR3, as DNA: TGCGCCAGCAGCTCCCGACAGGGCAACTACGAGCAGTACTTC. Translating it yields CASSSRQGNYEQYF.

The chain carries TRBV5-1 and TRBJ2-7, with a weak D call TRBD1 (5 bases). The germline V gene encodes CDR1 SGHRS and CDR2 YFSETQ. The V and J ends lost 0 bases and 3 bases respectively, with 7 bases between them. The CDR3 covers 13 residues. CDR3 DNA: TGCGCCAGCAGCTTGGGACAGATCTACGAGCAGTACTTC. Residues: CASSLGQIYEQYF.

The chain links TRBV19 to TRBJ1-1; no definite D call. CDR3 length: 13 amino acids. Germline V lookup: CDR1 LNHDA, CDR2 SQIVND (reference sequence). The V end lost 5 bases, the J end lost 1 base, and 8 bases lay between the germline ends. The CDR3 region is CASSLRRNTEAFF. The CDR3 DNA reads TGTGCCAGTAGTCTTCGGCGGAACACTGAAGCTTTCTTT.

The chain links TRBV7-6 to TRBJ2-5; tentative D call: TRBD1 (7 bases). Deletions cut 5 bases from V and 5 bases from J, with 12 bases between. The length of the CDR3 is 13 residues. Germline CDR1 SGHVS, CDR2 FNYEAQ. The CDR3 here is CASSAGQPETQYF. The CDR3 region has the DNA TGTGCCAGCAGCGCGGGACAGCCCGAGACCCAGTACTTC.

The chain couples TRBV5-1 to TRBJ2-3; 7 bases align to TRBD2. CDR3 length equals 15 residues. Germline V lookup: CDR1 SGHRS, CDR2 YFSETQ. The ends lost 1 base at V and 2 bases at J; junction bases unmatched: 4. CDR3: CASSLWGGSTDTQYF. The CDR3 DNA follows: TGCGCCAGCAGCTTGTGGGGGGGGTCCACAGATACGCAGTATTTT.

The CDR3 loop is CAIKGVGHSSYGYTF. In nucleotides, the CDR3 is TGTGCCATCAAGGGAGTCGGACACTCGTCCTATGGCTACACCTTC. The J gene is TRBJ1-2, the V gene TRBV10-3, with D maybe TRBD1 (5 bases). With 7 bases removed from V and 4 bases from J, the gap between germline ends came to 19 bases. In germline, CDR1 is ENHRY, CDR2 SYGVKD. The CDR3 spans 15 residues.

The V and J genes are TRBV5-1 and TRBJ1-4, with a tentative D call TRBD1 (6 bases). Germline V CDR1 and CDR2: SGHRS, YFSETQ. This CDR3 contains 15 residues. Trimming took off 1 base at V and 0 bases at J, with 7 bases between the two ends. CDR3 DNA sequence: TGCGCCAGCAGCTTGACAGGGTCAACTAATGAAAAACTGTTTTTT. Protein: CASSLTGSTNEKLFF.

This clone was counted between two and nine times. This chain connects TRBV6-5 to TRBJ2-1; a possible D gene is TRBD2 (5 bases). V was trimmed by 0 bases and J by 7 bases, leaving 7 bases between them. The CDR3 totals 13 residues. CDR1 and CDR2 from the germline V gene are MNHEY and SVGAGI. CDR3 bases: TGTGCCAGCAGTTACTCTAGGGAGAATGAGCAGTTCTTC. It encodes CASSYSRENEQFF.

CDR3 residues: CASSVGSRQETQYF. CDR3 in DNA: TGTGCCAGCAGCGTAGGATCTAGGCAAGAGACCCAGTACTTC. V is TRBV9 and J is TRBJ2-5; no reliable D call. CDR3 size: 14 residues. V lost 0 bases, J lost 2 bases, and 8 bases lay in between. Germline V gene sequence: CDR1 SGDLS, CDR2 YYNGEE. The variable domain in full, with the rest retrieved from reference TRBV9 and TRBJ2-5, is DSGVTQTPKHLITATGQRVTLRCSPRSGDLSVYWYQQSLDQGLQFLIQYYNGEERAKGNILERFSAQQFPDLHSELNLSSLELGDSALYFCASSVGSRQETQYFGPGTRLLVL.

V is TRBV4-3 and J is TRBJ1-1; D call uncertain. The length of the CDR3 is 13 residues. V was pared by 0 bases and J by 7 bases, with 9 bases between. Germline V gives CDR1 LGHNA, CDR2 YSLEER. The CDR3 sequence: CASSQDPGFEAFF. For the CDR3, the DNA is TGCGCCAGCAGCCAAGATCCCGGATTTGAAGCTTTCTTT.

J is TRBJ2-5 and V is TRBV5-1; D might be TRBD1 (5 bases). Germline assignment: CDR1 SGHRS and CDR2 YFSETQ. Trimming took off 0 bases at V and 4 bases at J, with 10 bases between the two ends. This CDR3 comprises 14 residues. This CDR3 is CASSLGSGIETQYF. The CDR3 DNA reads TGCGCCAGCAGCTTGGGGTCAGGGATAGAGACCCAGTACTTC.

This chain links TRBV6-1 with TRBJ2-1; no clear D gene. Trimming took 9 bases from V and 5 from J, leaving 17 bases between them. Germline assignment: CDR1 MNHNS and CDR2 SASEGT. The CDR3 loop spans 14 amino acids. CDR3 in amino acids: CASLELSPNNEQFF. CDR3 DNA: TGTGCCAGTCTAGAGCTTAGCCCAAACAATGAGCAGTTCTTC.

The J gene is TRBJ1-4, the V gene TRBV7-6; a weak D match, TRBD1 (5 bases). CDR1 is SGHVS, CDR2 FNYEAQ, per germline. V shed 8 bases and J shed 5 bases, with 9 bases lying between them. The CDR3 spans 12 residues. The CDR3 sequence: CASQRGNEKLFF. The CDR3 DNA sequence: TGTGCCAGCCAGAGGGGAAATGAAAAACTGTTTTTT.

This clone turned up a few times. The chain links TRBV11-3 to TRBJ1-4; D gene ambiguous. The CDR3 is 15 amino acids. Germline V CDR1 and CDR2: SGHNT, YENEEA. V lost 4 bases, J lost 8 bases, and 17 bases lay in between. CDR3 nucleotides: TGTGCCAGCAGCTCCTATTGGACGGGCGGGGAAAAACTGTTTTTT. Amino acid sequence: CASSSYWTGGEKLFF. Looking up the rest from reference TRBV11-3 and TRBJ1-4 gives the full variable domain: EAGVVQSPRYKIIEKKQPVAFWCNPISGHNTLYWYLQNLGQGPELLIRYENEEAVDDSQLPKDRFSAERLKGVDSTLKIQPAELGDSAVYLCASSSYWTGGEKLFFGSGTQLSVL.